The 16 T cell receptor beta chains below were found in one sample sequenced in a study of shared clonotypes between healthy human individuals. Clones were sequenced by immunoSEQ multiplex PCR, and TCRdb holds only the in-frame ones, with some missing. Of about 2 million clones listed, approximately 94% are singletons. CD45RO-negative, CCR7-selected cells formed the naive CD8 fraction, which excluded terminally differentiated effector memory CD45RA+ cells. The sequencing sample was made of naive CD8+ T cells sorted from blood. The source of these receptors is a man in his late teens or twenties in good health.

The V call is TRBV29-1, the J call TRBJ1-1, with D unclear. Germline loops: CDR1 SQVTM, CDR2 ANQGSEA. The CDR3 sequence is 11 residues long. V dropped 8 bases and J dropped 6 bases, with 13 bases sitting between them. The CDR3 reads CSIGSSPEAFF. The CDR3 nucleotides read TGCAGCATTGGGTCTAGTCCTGAAGCTTTCTTT.

V usage is TRBV2 and J usage is TRBJ2-7; 7 nucleotides match TRBD2. This CDR3 has 15 residues. Trimming took 2 bases from V and 1 from J; bases not matched to a gene: 5. CDR1 and CDR2 (germline): SNHLY, FYNNEI. This CDR3 reads CASSEWPSGSYEQYF. The CDR3 bases are TGTGCCAGCAGTGAATGGCCTAGCGGTTCCTACGAGCAGTACTTC.

This chain links TRBV5-5 with TRBJ1-1; D perhaps matches TRBD1 (6 bases). Germline V gives CDR1 SGHKS, CDR2 YYEKEE (reference sequence). CDR3 size: 15 residues. With 5 bases removed from V and 4 bases from J, the gap between germline ends came to 18 bases. Here the CDR3 DNA reads TGTGCCAGCAGTCAAGCACAGGGTTGGGTCACTGAAGCTTTCTTT. As protein: CASSQAQGWVTEAFF.

The rearrangement links TRBV15 to TRBJ1-2, with a weak D call TRBD1 (5 bases). V was trimmed by 0 bases and J by 8 bases, leaving 13 bases between them. The CDR3 sequence is 14 residues long. The V gene's germline CDR1 is LNHNV and CDR2 YYDKDF (reference sequence). CDR3 DNA sequence: TGTGCCACCAGCAGAGAGGCAGGGATGACGGGCTACACCTTC. This translates into CATSREAGMTGYTF.

The chain recombines TRBV11-2 with TRBJ2-7, with a tentative D call TRBD1 (6 bases). The V gene's germline CDR1 is SGHAT and CDR2 FQNNGV. The CDR3 covers 13 residues. Between the trimmed V and J ends, which lost 6 bases and 4 bases, there was a span of 13 bases. The CDR3: CASSSGHLYEQYF. As DNA, the CDR3 is TGTGCCAGCAGTTCGGGACACCTTTACGAGCAGTACTTC.

This clone was recorded only once. The chain employs TRBV15 and TRBJ2-1, with D possibly TRBD1 on 5 matching bases. The V and J ends lost 6 bases and 7 bases respectively, with 13 bases between them. The CDR3 runs 13 residues. Germline V gene sequence: CDR1 LNHNV, CDR2 YYDKDF (reference sequence). The CDR3 nucleotides read TGTGCCACCAGGGGATTAGGGGCGAATGAGCAGTTCTTC. Translation: CATRGLGANEQFF.

The CDR3 region is CASSEPYNQPQHF. The CDR3 DNA follows: TGTGCCAGCAGCGAACCTTACAATCAGCCCCAGCATTTT. The V and J genes are TRBV6-1 and TRBJ1-5, with D unclear. The CDR3 is 13 residues long. Germline loops: CDR1 MNHNS, CDR2 SASEGT. V lost 6 bases and J lost 3, with 9 bases in between.

This clone was seen just once. The V and J genes are TRBV5-1 and TRBJ2-1; perhaps TRBD2 as D (6 bases). Germline CDR1 and CDR2: SGHRS and YFSETQ. The CDR3 extends over 14 amino acids. With 3 bases removed from V and 5 bases from J, the gap between germline ends came to 12 bases. Here the CDR3 DNA reads TGCGCCAGCAGCTGGGGGGTAGACCACAATGAGCAGTTCTTC. The encoded protein is CASSWGVDHNEQFF.

The chain employs TRBV28 and TRBJ2-7, with 10 bases matching TRBD2. The CDR3 loop spans 14 amino acids. V gave up 5 bases and J gave up 7 bases; unmatched junction bases: 8. Per germline, CDR1 MDHEN and CDR2 SYDVKM. The CDR3 region is CASSPTGLAREQYF. The CDR3 DNA is TGTGCCAGCAGTCCTACGGGACTAGCGAGGGAGCAGTACTTC. The full variable domain, in which reference TRBV28 and TRBJ2-7 provide the parts outside the CDR3, is DVKVTQSSRYLVKRTGEKVFLECVQDMDHENMFWYRQDPGLGLRLIYFSYDVKMKEKGDIPEGYSVSREKKERFSLILESASTNQTSMYLCASSPTGLAREQYFGPGTRLTVT.

The chain has TRBV7-2 and TRBJ2-2; D call uncertain. Deletions cut 5 bases from V and 6 bases from J, with 10 bases between. This CDR3 is built from 13 residues. Germline-derived CDR1 and CDR2 are SGHTA and FQGNSA. The CDR3 nucleotides are TGTGCCAGCAGCCTAGACTGGGCCGGGGAGCTGTTTTTT. This codes for CASSLDWAGELFF.

The chain recombines TRBV4-1 with TRBJ2-3; TRBD2 aligns across 11 bases. The CDR3 length is 17 residues. Germline CDR1 and CDR2: MGHRA and YSYEKL. The ends lost 0 bases at V and 4 bases at J; junction bases unmatched: 6. The CDR3 sequence is CASSQDIAGGRADTQYF. The CDR3, as DNA: TGCGCCAGCAGCCAAGATATAGCGGGAGGGCGGGCAGATACGCAGTATTTT.

This chain connects TRBV2 to TRBJ1-1, with a weak D call TRBD1 (6 bases). Germline lookup yields CDR1 SNHLY and CDR2 FYNNEI. The CDR3 is 15 amino acids. Trimming took 1 base from V and 2 from J, leaving 11 bases between them. The CDR3 DNA follows: TGTGCCAGCAGTGAAGGCCGGGACATAAACACTGAAGCTTTCTTT. As protein: CASSEGRDINTEAFF.

The chain has TRBV11-2 and TRBJ2-7; 9 nucleotides line up with TRBD1. Germline assignment: CDR1 SGHAT and CDR2 FQNNGV. The CDR3 totals 15 residues. J was trimmed by 2 bases and V by 0 bases; bases with no gene match: 2. The CDR3 sequence is CASSLDGTGTYEQYF. The CDR3 nucleotides read TGTGCCAGCAGCTTAGACGGGACAGGGACCTACGAGCAGTACTTC.

CDR3 sequence (DNA): TGTGCCAGCAGCCCCCCGCAGGGATCGGACCGACAAGAGACCCAGTACTTC. This encodes CASSPPQGSDRQETQYF. The genes are TRBV7-9 and TRBJ2-5, with D possibly TRBD1 on 5 matching bases. Germline CDR1 SEHNR, CDR2 FQNEAQ (reference sequence). The CDR3 has 17 residues. V was pared by 5 bases and J by 2 bases, with 21 bases between.

This clone was counted only a few times. The chain recombines TRBV11-1 with TRBJ2-7; a weak D match, TRBD1 (5 bases). Per the germline V gene, CDR1 is SGHAT and CDR2 is FQDESV (reference sequence). Trimming took 5 bases from V and 5 from J, leaving 16 bases between them. CDR3 length: 14 residues. CDR3 loop: CASSRPTEVHEQYF. CDR3 nucleotides: TGTGCCAGCAGCCGGCCGACAGAGGTCCACGAGCAGTACTTC.

The gene calls are TRBV4-2 and TRBJ2-5; tentatively, D is TRBD2 (6 bases). The end of the DNA aligns better with TRBJ2-7, so the J call may be wrong. This CDR3 has 16 amino acids. CDR1 is LGHNA and CDR2 is YNFKEQ in the germline V gene. For the CDR3, the DNA is TGTGCCAGCAGCCAAGATTCCCGCGGGGCAAACTACGAGCAGTACTTC. Protein sequence: CASSQDSRGANYEQYF.